This TCR beta chain was captured by sequencing in a study of T-cell memory formation after mild COVID-19. Study information: Clusters were largely donor specific.

Details on this clonotype: What it recognizes is unknown.

Using its own MiXCR run on the 5' RACE reads, TCRdb lists one record per CDR3 protein. The repertoire holds fewer than 90,000 distinct CDR3 sequences, with roughly 13% as singletons. General study findings and limits: The appearance of some responding clones in pre-infection memory suggested that cross-reactive memory joined. Clones shrinking from day 15 to 85 showed even CD4/CD8 mixes; later expanders tilted CD4+.

CDR1 is KGHDR, CDR2 SFDVKD, per germline. The V end was cut by 5 bases, the J end by 0 bases, with 16 bases between. The CDR3 runs to 16 residues. The TCR comes from a man aged 18 to 30 who had mild COVID-19 (a few samples of this study predate the infection). Cell type and time point are not known. Material: PBMCs or a T cell subset sorted from them (not recorded which). This chain joins TRBV24-1 and TRBJ2-7; weak D call: TRBD1 (6 bases). The CDR3 loop reads CATSVYRARLSYEQYV. For the CDR3, the DNA is TGTGCCACCAGTGTCTACAGGGCACGCCTCTCCTACGAGCAGTACGTC.